Listed below are T cell receptor beta chains from one sample, sequenced in a study of shared clonotypes between healthy human individuals. TCRdb keeps only in-frame clones here, not all; method: immunoSEQ multiplex PCR. Of hundreds of thousands of clones detected, roughly 70% appear once; the ten largest clones hold about 1.7%. The sequencing input was memory CD4+ T cells sorted from blood. Receptors were obtained from a woman aged 25 to 39 in good health. Both conserved end residues are part of each CDR3. D genes are given only for firm matches. Expanded clones are given a class, and other clones once, few, many or no size at all.

clone_size	d_call	j_call	v_call	cdr3_aa	cdr3_nt
-	TRBD2	TRBJ2-1	TRBV11-2	CASSLASGAYNEQFF	TGTGCCAGCAGCTTAGCTAGCGGGGCGTACAATGAGCAGTTCTTC
-	-	TRBJ2-7	TRBV28	CASSSLPFYEQYF	TGTGCCAGCAGTTCCCTCCCCTTCTACGAGCAGTACTTC
once	-	TRBJ2-5	TRBV19	CASSIWGGETQYF	TGTGCCAGTAGTATATGGGGTGGTGAGACCCAGTACTTC
few	-	TRBJ1-1	TRBV7-8	CASSFKDYHLNTEAFF	TGTGCCAGCAGCTTCAAGGACTATCACCTGAACACTGAAGCTTTCTTT
-	-	TRBJ2-1	TRBV2	CASSAGQPRDEQFF	TGTGCCAGCAGTGCAGGACAGCCACGCGATGAGCAGTTCTTC
-	-	TRBJ1-1	TRBV13	CASSLGQSPEAFF	TGTGCCAGCAGCTTAGGACAGAGTCCTGAAGCTTTCTTT
-	-	TRBJ2-7	TRBV7-6	CASSYGTSNYEQYF	TGTGCCAGCAGCTACGGGACAAGTAATTACGAGCAGTACTTC
few	-	TRBJ2-7	TRBV25-1	CASSLTQSGFPYEQYF	TGTGCCAGCAGTCTAACCCAATCAGGTTTTCCATACGAGCAGTACTTC
few	TRBD1	TRBJ2-1	TRBV7-9	CASSRTGANNEQFF	TGTGCCAGCAGTCGGACAGGGGCCAACAATGAGCAGTTCTTC
-	TRBD1	TRBJ2-2	TRBV11-2	CASSLAPDRGLGKTGELFF	TGTGCCAGCAGCTTAGCTCCTGACAGGGGACTCGGGAAGACCGGGGAGCTGTTTTTT
-	TRBD1	TRBJ1-1	TRBV18	CASQGDRETMEAFF	TGTGCCAGTCAAGGGGACAGGGAAACTATGGAAGCTTTCTTT
few	TRBD2	TRBJ2-7	TRBV27	CASSPRWTSGYEQYF	TGTGCCAGCAGCCCCCGCTGGACTAGCGGCTACGAGCAGTACTTC
-	TRBD1	TRBJ1-2	TRBV30	CAWGYGQGVYGYTF	TGTGCCTGGGGATACGGACAGGGGGTCTATGGCTACACCTTC
-	-	TRBJ2-3	TRBV5-1	CASSSPVWGDTQYF	TGCGCCAGCAGCTCCCCTGTCTGGGGGGATACGCAGTATTTT
few	TRBD1	TRBJ1-2	TRBV28	CASSLHPGTGGGYGYTF	TGTGCCAGCAGTTTACACCCTGGGACAGGGGGCGGCTATGGCTACACCTTC
-	TRBD1	TRBJ1-4	TRBV11-2	CASSLRGQGAGKLFF	TGTGCCAGCAGCTTGCGGGGACAGGGCGCTGGAAAACTGTTTTTT
-	-	TRBJ2-7	TRBV5-1	CASSLARVGAKDEQYF	TGCGCCAGCAGCTTGGCCAGGGTAGGGGCGAAGGACGAGCAGTACTTC
-	TRBD1	TRBJ2-7	TRBV19	CASSNTGGGSYEQYF	TGTGCCAGTAGTAACACAGGGGGCGGCTCCTACGAGCAGTACTTC
-	-	TRBJ1-5	TRBV4-2	CASSPLGGDGNQPQHF	TGTGCCAGCAGCCCCCTCGGAGGGGACGGGAATCAGCCCCAGCATTTT
-	-	TRBJ2-7	TRBV11-1	CASSPASALAEQYF	TGTGCCAGCAGCCCGGCTAGCGCATTGGCCGAGCAGTACTTC
few	TRBD2	TRBJ2-3	TRBV5-8	CASSLAASGLGPDTQYF	TGTGCCAGCAGCTTGGCGGCTAGCGGACTGGGGCCAGATACGCAGTATTTT
-	-	TRBJ2-3	TRBV6-1	CASSERPVPPGTDTQYF	TGTGCCAGCAGTGAACGTCCCGTTCCCCCGGGCACAGATACGCAGTATTTT
few	TRBD2	TRBJ2-7	TRBV6-1	CASRISGRYEQYF	TGTGCCAGCAGAATTAGCGGGAGATACGAGCAGTACTTC
-	-	TRBJ2-7	TRBV28	CASSLRREQYF	TGTGCCAGCAGTCTCCGGCGGGAGCAGTACTTC
many	TRBD1	TRBJ1-4	TRBV7-6	CASSGGTATNEKLFF	TGTGCCAGCAGCGGGGGGACAGCAACTAATGAAAAACTGTTTTTT
once	-	TRBJ1-5	TRBV28	CASSLRGPQHF	TGTGCCAGCAGTTTAAGGGGGCCCCAGCATTTT
-	TRBD2	TRBJ2-7	TRBV2	CASSGGGRRISYEQYF	TGTGCCAGCAGTGGGGGGGGACGGAGAATCTCCTACGAGCAGTACTTC
few	-	TRBJ1-1	TRBV14	CASSPYRQNTEAFF	TGTGCCAGCAGCCCATACAGGCAAAACACTGAAGCTTTCTTT
-	-	TRBJ2-6	TRBV27	CASSLLKVSRGANVLTF	TGTGCCAGCAGTTTATTAAAGGTAAGCCGTGGGGCCAACGTCCTGACTTTC
few	-	TRBJ2-3	TRBV13	CASSSIARFTDTQYF	TGTGCCAGCAGCTCTATAGCGAGATTCACAGATACGCAGTATTTT
-	TRBD1	TRBJ1-2	TRBV6-1	CASSDEGAGGYTF	TGTGCCAGCAGTGACGAGGGGGCGGGTGGCTACACCTTC
-	TRBD1	TRBJ1-4	TRBV28	CASSTDRAATNEKLFF	TGTGCCAGCAGTACGGACAGGGCCGCAACTAATGAAAAACTGTTTTTT
once	TRBD1	TRBJ1-3	TRBV11-1	CASSFTRTGTGNTIYF	TGTGCCAGCAGCTTTACTCGGACAGGGACTGGAAACACCATATATTTT
-	-	TRBJ1-3	TRBV4-2	CASSQDGVSGNTIYF	TGTGCCAGCAGCCAAGATGGGGTTTCTGGAAACACCATATATTTT
-	-	TRBJ2-3	TRBV28	CASDSTSSTDTQYF	TGTGCCAGCGACTCGACCTCGAGCACAGATACGCAGTATTTT
-	TRBD1	TRBJ2-5	TRBV5-1	CASSWNQGAGETQYF	TGCGCCAGCAGCTGGAATCAGGGGGCTGGGGAGACCCAGTACTTC
-	-	TRBJ1-2	TRBV2	CASSETTANYGYTF	TGTGCCAGCAGTGAAACGACAGCCAACTATGGCTACACCTTC
-	TRBD2	TRBJ2-5	TRBV29-1	CSVEVRLADASGTQYF	TGCAGCGTTGAAGTTCGACTAGCGGATGCCTCGGGGACCCAGTACTTC
-	-	TRBJ1-2	TRBV6-4	CASSPNPKGDGYTF	TGTGCCAGCAGCCCGAACCCCAAGGGCGATGGCTACACCTTC
-	TRBD1	TRBJ2-7	TRBV6-6	CASSPLDRGTYEQYF	TGTGCCAGCAGCCCCCTTGACAGGGGAACCTACGAGCAGTACTTC
-	-	TRBJ2-3	TRBV18	CASSPVDTQYF	TGTGCCAGCTCACCGGTTGATACGCAGTATTTT
-	-	TRBJ2-2	TRBV5-1	CASSHRFVGPNTGELFF	TGCGCCAGCAGCCACCGATTCGTAGGGCCGAACACCGGGGAGCTGTTTTTT
-	-	TRBJ2-5	TRBV7-9	CASSGTSGTQYF	TGTGCCAGCAGCGGGACCTCGGGGACCCAGTACTTC
-	-	TRBJ1-2	TRBV5-1	CASSVDNYGYTF	TGCGCCAGCAGCGTCGACAACTATGGCTACACCTTC
few	-	TRBJ1-1	TRBV16	CASNWGGAAFF	TGTGCCAGCAATTGGGGTGGTGCAGCTTTCTTT
-	-	TRBJ1-1	TRBV28	CASSVQGSAEAFF	TGTGCCAGCAGTGTACAGGGTAGCGCTGAAGCTTTCTTT
-	TRBD2	TRBJ2-3	TRBV7-9	CASSRPGLAASTDTQYF	TGTGCCAGCAGTCGCCCGGGACTAGCGGCTAGCACAGATACGCAGTATTTT
-	-	TRBJ1-2	TRBV5-1	CASSFGSTTDRIYGYTF	TGCGCCAGCAGCTTTGGGTCCACAACCGACAGGATCTATGGCTACACCTTC
once	-	TRBJ1-3	TRBV6-5	CASTREGGSGNTIYF	TGTGCCAGCACCAGGGAGGGGGGCTCTGGAAACACCATATATTTT
few	TRBD2	TRBJ2-7	TRBV23-1	CASGFSGNEQYF	TGCGCCAGCGGCTTTAGCGGGAACGAGCAGTACTTC
-	-	TRBJ1-1	TRBV2	CASSEEIRHTEAFF	TGTGCCAGCAGTGAAGAAATAAGGCACACTGAAGCTTTCTTT
-	-	TRBJ2-3	TRBV28	CASSSVWTVKDTQYF	TGTGCCAGCAGTTCCGTGTGGACAGTCAAAGATACGCAGTATTTT
-	-	TRBJ2-7	TRBV9	CASSGGYEGEQYF	TGTGCCAGCAGCGGCGGTTACGAGGGCGAGCAGTACTTC
many	TRBD2	TRBJ2-5	TRBV27	CASSLTPTSGKRGTQYF	TGTGCCAGCAGTTTGACACCGACTAGCGGGAAGCGGGGGACCCAGTACTTC
-	TRBD2	TRBJ2-1	TRBV27	CASRSGTSGGSSYNEQFF	TGTGCCAGCAGGAGTGGGACTAGCGGGGGAAGCTCCTACAATGAGCAGTTCTTC
-	-	TRBJ2-7	TRBV7-8	CASSLGGSVQYF	TGTGCCAGCAGCTTAGGCGGCAGTGTGCAGTACTTC
-	-	TRBJ1-3	TRBV11-2	CASSYGLWGQIGNTIYF	TGTGCCAGCAGCTATGGGCTGTGGGGACAAATTGGAAACACCATATATTTT
-	-	TRBJ2-1	TRBV28	CASTPPEYSYNEQFF	TGTGCCAGCACCCCTCCTGAATACTCCTACAATGAGCAGTTCTTC
-	-	TRBJ1-5	TRBV2	CASSENFSNQPQHF	TGTGCCAGCAGTGAAAACTTTAGCAATCAGCCCCAGCATTTT
-	-	TRBJ2-7	TRBV28	CASSFSAYSYEQYF	TGTGCCAGCAGTTTTTCAGCGTACTCCTACGAGCAGTACTTC